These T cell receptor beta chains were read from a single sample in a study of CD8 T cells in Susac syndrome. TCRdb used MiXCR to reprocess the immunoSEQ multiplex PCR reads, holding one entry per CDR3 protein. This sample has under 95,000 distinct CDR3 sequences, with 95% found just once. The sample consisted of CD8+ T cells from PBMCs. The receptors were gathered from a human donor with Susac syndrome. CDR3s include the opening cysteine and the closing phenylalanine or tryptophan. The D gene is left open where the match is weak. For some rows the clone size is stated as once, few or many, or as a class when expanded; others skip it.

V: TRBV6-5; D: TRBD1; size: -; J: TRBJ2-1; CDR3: CASSYGQGFYNEQFF; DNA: TGTGCCAGCAGTTACGGACAGGGGTTCTACAATGAGCAGTTCTTC
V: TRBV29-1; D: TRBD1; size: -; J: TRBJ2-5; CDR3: CSEKTGGETQYF; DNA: TGCAGCGAAAAGACAGGGGGAGAGACCCAGTACTTC
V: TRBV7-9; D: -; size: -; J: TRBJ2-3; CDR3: CASSPRQGGDTQYF; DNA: TGTGCCAGCAGCCCTCGACAGGGAGGCGATACGCAGTATTTT
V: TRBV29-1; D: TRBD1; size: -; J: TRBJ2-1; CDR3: CSCKGGSSYNEQFF; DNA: TGCAGCTGTAAAGGGGGCAGCTCCTACAATGAGCAGTTCTTC
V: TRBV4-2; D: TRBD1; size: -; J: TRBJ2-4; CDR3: CASSQDGTAESQYF; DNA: TGTGCCAGCAGCCAAGATGGGACAGCGGAATCTCAGTACTTC
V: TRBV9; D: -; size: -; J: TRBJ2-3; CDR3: CASSAGEGADTQYF; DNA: TGTGCCAGCAGCGCGGGCGAGGGGGCAGATACGCAGTATTTT
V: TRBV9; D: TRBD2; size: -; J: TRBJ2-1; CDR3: CASSRLAGELDNEQFF; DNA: TGTGCCAGCAGCCGACTAGCGGGAGAATTGGACAATGAGCAGTTCTTC
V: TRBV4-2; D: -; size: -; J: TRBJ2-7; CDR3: CASSPETGYEQYF; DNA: TGTGCCAGCAGCCCGGAGACCGGCTACGAGCAGTACTTC
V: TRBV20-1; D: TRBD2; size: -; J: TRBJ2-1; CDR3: CSASAREGSYNEQFF; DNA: TGCAGTGCTAGTGCGCGGGAGGGCTCCTACAATGAGCAGTTCTTC
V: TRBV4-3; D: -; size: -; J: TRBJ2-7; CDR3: CASSQDRRGSYEQYF; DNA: TGCGCCAGCAGCCAAGATCGTAGGGGTTCCTACGAGCAGTACTTC
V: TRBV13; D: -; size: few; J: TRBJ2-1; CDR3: CASSYQGFNEQFF; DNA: TGTGCCAGCAGCTACCAGGGATTCAATGAGCAGTTCTTC
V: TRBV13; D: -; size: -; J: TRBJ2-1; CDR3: CASSPGTGPSYNEQFF; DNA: TGTGCCAGCAGCCCAGGGACCGGACCCTCCTACAATGAGCAGTTCTTC
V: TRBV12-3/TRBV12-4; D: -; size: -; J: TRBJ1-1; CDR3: CASSPAPNTEAFF; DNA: TGTGCCAGCAGCCCGGCCCCGAACACTGAAGCTTTCTTT
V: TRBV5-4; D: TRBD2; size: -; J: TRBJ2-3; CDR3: CASSGRLAGADTQYF; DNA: TGTGCCAGCAGCGGTCGACTAGCGGGTGCAGATACGCAGTATTTT
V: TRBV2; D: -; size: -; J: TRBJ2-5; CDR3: CAGNTGLEETQYF; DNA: TGTGCCGGTAACACGGGTCTGGAGGAGACCCAGTACTTC
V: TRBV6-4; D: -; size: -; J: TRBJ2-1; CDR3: CASSARPLSSYNEQFF; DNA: TGTGCCAGCAGTGCCAGACCTCTGAGCTCCTACAATGAGCAGTTCTTC
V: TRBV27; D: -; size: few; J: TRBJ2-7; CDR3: CASSLEGSSYEQYF; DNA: TGTGCCAGCAGTTTGGAGGGTAGCTCCTACGAGCAGTACTTC
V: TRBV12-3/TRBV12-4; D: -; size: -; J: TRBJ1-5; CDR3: CASSLGRGDSNQPQHF; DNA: TGTGCCAGCAGTTTAGGAAGAGGGGATAGCAATCAGCCCCAGCATTTT
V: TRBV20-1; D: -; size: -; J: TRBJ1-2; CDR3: CSARVIVGDGGGYTF; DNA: TGCAGTGCTAGAGTGATAGTGGGGGACGGCGGGGGCTACACCTTC
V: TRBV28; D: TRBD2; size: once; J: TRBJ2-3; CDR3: CASSLFSGRRTDTQYF; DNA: TGTGCCAGCAGTTTATTTAGCGGGAGGCGCACAGATACGCAGTATTTT
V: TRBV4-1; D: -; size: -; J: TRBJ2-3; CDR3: CASSLNRGTQYF; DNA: TGCGCCAGCAGCCTTAATCGGGGGACGCAGTATTTT
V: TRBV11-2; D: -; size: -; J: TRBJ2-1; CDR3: CASSLDFGPYASYNEQFF; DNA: TGTGCCAGCAGCTTAGATTTCGGACCATATGCCTCCTACAATGAGCAGTTCTTC
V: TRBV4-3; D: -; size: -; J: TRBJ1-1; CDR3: CASSQDTGITEAFF; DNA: TGCGCCAGCAGCCAAGACACAGGGATCACTGAAGCTTTCTTT
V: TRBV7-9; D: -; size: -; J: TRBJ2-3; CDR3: CASTGDAFTDTQYF; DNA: TGTGCCAGCACCGGCGACGCTTTTACAGATACGCAGTATTTT
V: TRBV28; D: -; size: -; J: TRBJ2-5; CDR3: CASMAYQETQYF; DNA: TGTGCCAGCATGGCATACCAAGAGACCCAGTACTTC
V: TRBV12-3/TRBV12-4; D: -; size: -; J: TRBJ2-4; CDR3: CASSLLGEANIQYF; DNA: TGTGCCAGCAGTTTGTTGGGGGAGGCAAACATTCAGTACTTC
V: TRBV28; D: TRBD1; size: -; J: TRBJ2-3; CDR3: CAAGYGTGTDTQYF; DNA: TGTGCCGCAGGCTACGGGACAGGGACAGATACGCAGTATTTT
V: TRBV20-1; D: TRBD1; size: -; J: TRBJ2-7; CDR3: CSAPGQGAYEQYF; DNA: TGCAGTGCTCCTGGACAGGGGGCCTACGAGCAGTACTTC
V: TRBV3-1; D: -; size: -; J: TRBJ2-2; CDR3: CASSQEQRGGELFF; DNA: TGTGCCAGCAGCCAAGAACAACGGGGCGGGGAGCTGTTTTTT
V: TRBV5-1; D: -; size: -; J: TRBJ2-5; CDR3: CASSRHDGLQETQYF; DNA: TGCGCCAGCAGCCGACACGACGGACTCCAAGAGACCCAGTACTTC
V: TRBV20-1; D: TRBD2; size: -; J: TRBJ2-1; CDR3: CSARVAASGPNVYNEQFF; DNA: TGCAGTGCTAGAGTAGCGGCTAGCGGGCCGAACGTGTACAATGAGCAGTTCTTC
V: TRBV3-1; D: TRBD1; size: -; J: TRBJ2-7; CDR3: CASSQETGGYEQYF; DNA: TGTGCCAGCAGCCAAGAAACAGGGGGATACGAGCAGTACTTC
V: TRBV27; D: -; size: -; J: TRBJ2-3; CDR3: CASSDVGRPDTQYF; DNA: TGTGCCAGCAGCGACGTCGGTAGGCCAGATACGCAGTATTTT
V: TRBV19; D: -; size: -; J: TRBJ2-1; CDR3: CASSIVGPLDEQFF; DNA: TGTGCCAGTAGTATCGTGGGGCCTCTGGATGAGCAGTTCTTC
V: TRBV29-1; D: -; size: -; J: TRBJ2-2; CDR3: CSVNEQNTGELFF; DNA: TGCAGCGTTAACGAACAGAACACCGGGGAGCTGTTTTTT
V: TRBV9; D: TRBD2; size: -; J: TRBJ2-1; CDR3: CASSVQTPGLAGGGANYEQFF; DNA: TGTGCCAGCAGCGTACAGACACCGGGACTAGCGGGAGGAGGAGCAAATTATGAGCAGTTCTTC
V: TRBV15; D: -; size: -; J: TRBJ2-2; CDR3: CATSSYRSQELFF; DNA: TGTGCCACCAGCAGCTACAGGTCCCAGGAGCTGTTTTTT
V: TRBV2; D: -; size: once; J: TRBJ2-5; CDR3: CASSDGELQETQYF; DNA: TGTGCCAGCAGTGACGGGGAGTTACAAGAGACCCAGTACTTC
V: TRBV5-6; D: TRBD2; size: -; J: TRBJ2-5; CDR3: CASSLGTRLAGETQYF; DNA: TGTGCCAGCAGCTTGGGAACACGACTAGCAGGAGAGACCCAGTACTTC
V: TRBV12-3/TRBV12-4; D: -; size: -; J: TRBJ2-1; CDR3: CASSFGGGTYNEQFF; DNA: TGTGCCAGCAGTTTCGGGGGCGGTACCTACAATGAGCAGTTCTTC